The entry below describes one T cell receptor beta chain. Sequencing of TCR beta was performed on blood CD8+ T cells and on blood CD4+ T cells. Relapsing-remitting disease, either stable or active, was present in the multiple sclerosis controls, who were treatment-naive patients. TEMRA cells were FACS-enriched, with CD8+ and CD4+ T cells isolated negatively. Random hexamers were used to reverse transcribe the RNA input (about 0.45 to 1 ug). It was immunoSEQ multiplex PCR that amplified TCR beta CDR3 across 54 Vbeta and 13 Jbeta. Via MiXCR, TCRdb re-called the immunoSEQ multiplex PCR reads, giving one row per CDR3 protein. Of about 200,000 distinct CDR3 sequences in the sample, 90% to 95% were seen once. The record originates from a study of CD8 T cells in Susac syndrome. Unmatched junction bases numbered 3, after V lost 3 bases and J lost 8 bases. The CDR3 runs 12 residues. The V gene's germline CDR1 is SGHNT and CDR2 YYREEE (reference sequence).

The sequence was collected from a human donor with multiple sclerosis. The chain couples TRBV5-4 to TRBJ1-1, with 8 bases fitting TRBD1. Sequencing was performed on CD4+ T cells from PBMCs. Here the CDR3 reads CASSSTGAEAFF. The CDR3 nucleotides are TGTGCCAGCAGCTCGACAGGGGCGGAAGCTTTCTTT. Looking up the rest from reference TRBV5-4 and TRBJ1-1 gives the full variable domain: ETGVTQSPTHLIKTRGQQVTLRCSSQSGHNTVSWYQQALGQGPQFIFQYYREEENGRGNFPPRFSGLQFPNYSSELNVNALELDDSALYLCASSSTGAEAFFGQGTRLTVV.